What follows is one T cell receptor (beta chain) and its context. Its antigen is still unknown. This sample stems from a study of cytotoxic CD8 clonotypes in ibrutinib-treated CLL. As for the study in general: Mean per-sample yields comprised 255,043 productive templates and roughly 86,000 productive rearrangements. Study-wide findings and caveats: Public clonotypes were uncommon and contracted or stayed stable on treatment. Clonality increased at ibrutinib response and stayed stable in sustained remission. At progression, however, it fell back toward baseline. Clonality measured at baseline exceeded age-matched healthy donors, tracking circulating CD8+ T-cell counts.

Sequencing was performed with immunoSEQ multiplex PCR; in TCRdb, only in-frame clones are kept and a portion is missing. This table holds around 250,000 clones, 70% found once. The receptor was isolated from a human donor with chronic lymphocytic leukemia. The sample here was PBMCs, taken after 24 months of ibrutinib treatment.

CDR3 DNA: TGTGCCAGCAGCCGTACAGGGCTCCCTGAAGCTTTCTTT. Protein sequence: CASSRTGLPEAFF. The chain links TRBV11-1 to TRBJ1-1, with a tentative D call TRBD1 (6 bases). Trimming removed 5 bases at V and 6 bases at J, with 13 bases between. The germline V gene has CDR1 SGHAT and CDR2 FQDESV (reference sequence). CDR3 length: 13 amino acids.